The 9 T cell receptor delta chains reported below all come from one sample, sequenced in a study of gamma-delta chains in newborns, infants, children. TCRdb re-identified clones in the reads via CATT. The data hold some 6,900 delta-chain clones, with 2.1% observed a single time. The source material was blood. These receptors were collected from a child who was a newborn, infant or young child, either healthy, febrile or measles-vaccinated (not recorded which).

Concerning this clone itself: A far larger clone is one base from this, pointing to a likely read error. This CDR3 is also generated by other DNA sequences in the sample. The chain combines TRDV2 with TRDJ3; 8 nucleotides align to TRDD3. Germline V CDR1 and CDR2: GEAIGNYY, EKD. CDR3 size: 20 residues. The V segment lost 2 bases and the J segment 0 bases; nucleotides outside the gene matches: 11. CDR3 loop: CACDNHGDTPRSWDTRQMFF. CDR3 DNA sequence: TGTGCCTGTGACAACCACGGGGATACCCCCCGCTCCTGGGACACCCGACAGATGTTTTTC.

By sample fraction, this clone is medium-sized. The chain carries TRDV1 and TRDJ2, with TRDD3 matching 7 bases. This CDR3 has 21 amino acids. With 5 bases clipped from V and 0 bases from J, the junction kept 21 bases outside the gene matches. The V gene's germline CDR1 is TSWWSYY and CDR2 QGS. CDR3 residues: CALGPPSGGIWGSPLTAQLFF. In DNA form, the CDR3 reads TGTGCTCTTGGGCCCCCCTCGGGTGGCATCTGGGGGTCCCCTTTGACAGCACAACTCTTCTTT.

This clone counts as large. Other nucleotide sequences in the sample specify the same CDR3. This chain uses TRDV2 with TRDJ3, with 9 bases matching TRDD3. The CDR3 contains 18 residues. CDR1 and CDR2 (germline): GEAIGNYY, EKD. V shed 0 bases and J 0 bases; nucleotides not matched to a gene: 2. DNA for the CDR3: TGTGCCTGTGACACCGTGGGGGATAGCTCCTGGGACACCCGACAGATGTTTTTC. It codes for CACDTVGDSSWDTRQMFF.

This clone was detected only a few times. This DNA's translation differs at residue 5 from TCRdb's protein, which comes from a much larger clone; a read error is likely, and the protein shown is translated from the DNA. V is TRDV2 and J is TRDJ1, with 8 bases matching TRDD3. Germline CDR1 and CDR2: GEAIGNYY and EKD. Unmatched junction bases numbered 5, after V lost 3 bases and J lost 0 bases. The CDR3 covers 15 residues. The CDR3 here is CACDHLLGDTDKLIF. The CDR3 nucleotides read TGTGCCTGTGACCACTTACTGGGGGACACCGATAAACTCATCTTT.

This clone is judged medium-sized. Different DNA sequences within this sample yield the same CDR3. The chain uses TRDV2 and TRDJ2, with 13 bases aligning to TRDD3. Germline CDR1 is GEAIGNYY and CDR2 is EKD. This CDR3 region has 18 residues. Losses at the gene ends were 0 bases for V and 0 bases for J; bases not matched to a gene: 3. The CDR3 protein is CACDTILGDTALTAQLFF. The DNA of the CDR3 is TGTGCCTGTGACACCATACTGGGGGATACGGCTTTGACAGCACAACTCTTCTTT.

This clone was recorded a few times. Given a much more abundant clone one base away, this may be a read error. The identical CDR3 is also encoded by other nucleotide sequences in the sample. V and J are TRDV2 and TRDJ3; D possibly corresponds to TRDD3 (5 bases). Germline V lookup: CDR1 GEAIGNYY, CDR2 EKD. This CDR3 is built from 17 residues. Here the CDR3 DNA reads TGTGCCCGTGACACCGTACTGAGCTCCTGGGACACTCGACAGATGTTTTTC. It codes for CARDTVLSSWDTRQMFF.

The sample holds a few counts of this clone. TCRdb's protein, taken from a much larger clone, differs from this DNA's translation at residue 16, likely owing to a read error; the protein displayed comes from the DNA. The chain uses TRDV2 and TRDJ3, with TRDD3 matching 9 bases. The CDR3 totals 18 residues. CDR1 is GEAIGNYY and CDR2 is EKD in the germline V gene. This chain's CDR3 is CACDNTGGVSWDTRQTFF. The CDR3 DNA follows: TGTGCCTGTGACAATACTGGGGGAGTCTCCTGGGACACCCGACAGACGTTTTTC.

The table lists this clone with a few counts. This may be a read error: a much more frequent sequence differs by one nucleotide. Other DNA sequences in the same sample also yield this CDR3. The V call is TRDV2, the J call TRDJ3, with 8 bases matching TRDD3. This CDR3 spans 18 amino acids. The germline V gene encodes CDR1 GEAIGNYY and CDR2 EKD. The CDR3 loop is CACDTVGDVSWDTRQMFF. The DNA for the CDR3 is TGTGCCTGTGACACCGTGGGGGATGTCTCCTGGGACACCCGACAGATGTTCTTC.

The sample holds a few counts of this clone. With a much larger clone just one base away, this may be a read error. The chain employs TRDV2 and TRDJ3; D not resolved. The CDR3 is made up of 17 amino acids. CDR1 GEAIGNYY and CDR2 EKD come from the germline V gene. The CDR3 region has the DNA TGTGCCTGTGACACCGTCTGGAGCTCCTTGGACACCCGACAGATGTTTTTC. It codes for CACDTVWSSLDTRQMFF.